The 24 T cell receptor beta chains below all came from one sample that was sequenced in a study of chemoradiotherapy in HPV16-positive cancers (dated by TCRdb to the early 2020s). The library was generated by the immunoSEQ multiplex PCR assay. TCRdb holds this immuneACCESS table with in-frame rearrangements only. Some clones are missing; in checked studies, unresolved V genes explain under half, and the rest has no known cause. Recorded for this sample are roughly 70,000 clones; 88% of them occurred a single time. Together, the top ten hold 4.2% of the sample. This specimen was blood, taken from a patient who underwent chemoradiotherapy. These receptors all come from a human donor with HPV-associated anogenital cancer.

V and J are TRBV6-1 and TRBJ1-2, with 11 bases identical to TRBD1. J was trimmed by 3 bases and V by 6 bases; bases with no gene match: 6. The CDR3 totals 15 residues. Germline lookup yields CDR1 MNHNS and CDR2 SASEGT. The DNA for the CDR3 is TGTGCCAGCAGCCGACGGACAGGGGGCGACTATGGCTACACCTTC. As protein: CASSRRTGGDYGYTF.

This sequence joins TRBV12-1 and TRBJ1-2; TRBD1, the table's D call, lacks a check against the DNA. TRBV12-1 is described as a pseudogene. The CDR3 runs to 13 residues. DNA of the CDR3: TGTGCCAGCAGCTTGACAGGGGACTATGGCTACACCTTC. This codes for CASSLTGDYGYTF.

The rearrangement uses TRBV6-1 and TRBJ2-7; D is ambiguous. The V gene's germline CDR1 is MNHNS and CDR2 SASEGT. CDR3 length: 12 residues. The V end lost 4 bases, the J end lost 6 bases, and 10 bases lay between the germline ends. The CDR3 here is CASSVTEGEQYF. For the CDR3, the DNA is TGTGCCAGCAGTGTAACAGAAGGCGAGCAGTACTTC.

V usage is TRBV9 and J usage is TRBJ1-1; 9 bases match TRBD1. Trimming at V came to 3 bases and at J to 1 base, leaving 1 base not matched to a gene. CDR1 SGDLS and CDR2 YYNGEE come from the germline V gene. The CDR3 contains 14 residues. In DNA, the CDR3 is TGTGCCAGCAGCGCGGGACAGGGGAACACTGAAGCTTTCTTT. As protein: CASSAGQGNTEAFF.

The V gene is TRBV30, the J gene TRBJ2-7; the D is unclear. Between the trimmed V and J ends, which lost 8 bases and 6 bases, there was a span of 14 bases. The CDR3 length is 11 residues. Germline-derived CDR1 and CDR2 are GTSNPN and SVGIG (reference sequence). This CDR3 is CATQKFGEQYF. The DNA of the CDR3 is TGTGCCACACAGAAGTTCGGCGAGCAGTACTTC.

Written as DNA, the CDR3 is TGTGCCAGCAGCTGGACAGCGGGAGGGCCTAACGAGCAGTACTTC. Its protein product is CASSWTAGGPNEQYF. The chain employs TRBV7-2 and TRBJ2-7; 10 nucleotides align to TRBD2. Germline V gene lookup returns CDR1 SGHTA and CDR2 FQGNSA. This CDR3 comprises 15 residues. Trimming took 4 bases from V and 5 from J; bases not matched to a gene: 8. The full variable domain, rest sourced from reference TRBV7-2 and TRBJ2-7, is GAGVSQSPSNKVTEKGKDVELRCDPISGHTALYWYRQSLGQGLEFLIYFQGNSAPDKSGLPSDRFSAERTGGSVSTLTIQRTQQEDSAVYLCASSWTAGGPNEQYFGPGTRLTVT.

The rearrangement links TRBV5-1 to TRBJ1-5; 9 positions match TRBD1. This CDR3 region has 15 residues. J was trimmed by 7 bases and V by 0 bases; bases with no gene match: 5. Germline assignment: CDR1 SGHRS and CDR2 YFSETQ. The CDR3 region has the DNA TGCGCCAGCAGCTTGGGGGGGACAGGGAACCAGCCCCAGCATTTT. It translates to CASSLGGTGNQPQHF.

CDR3 in DNA: TGTGCCAGTAGTATGTATTACGGGATCGGCGAGCAGTACTTC. This encodes CASSMYYGIGEQYF. This chain links TRBV19 with TRBJ2-7; perhaps TRBD2 as D (5 bases). Trimming removed 3 bases from V and 6 bases from J, with 15 bases in between. Germline CDR1 LNHDA, CDR2 SQIVND (reference sequence). The CDR3 consists of 14 residues.

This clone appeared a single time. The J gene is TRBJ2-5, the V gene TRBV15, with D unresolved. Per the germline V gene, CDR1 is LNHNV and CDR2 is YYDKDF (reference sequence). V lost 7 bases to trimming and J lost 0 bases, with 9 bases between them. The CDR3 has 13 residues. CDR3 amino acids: CATKIGYQETQYF. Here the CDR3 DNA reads TGTGCCACCAAAATCGGGTACCAAGAGACCCAGTACTTC.

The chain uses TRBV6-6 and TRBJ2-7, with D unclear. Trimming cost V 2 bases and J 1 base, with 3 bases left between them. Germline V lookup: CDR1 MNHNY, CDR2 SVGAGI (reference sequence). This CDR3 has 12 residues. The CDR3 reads CASSYQSYEQYF. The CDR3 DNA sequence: TGTGCCAGCAGTTACCAGTCCTACGAGCAGTACTTC.

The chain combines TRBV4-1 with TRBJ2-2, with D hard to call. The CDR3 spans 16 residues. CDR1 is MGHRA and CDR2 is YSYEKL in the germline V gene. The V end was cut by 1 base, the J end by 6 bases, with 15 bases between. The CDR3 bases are TGCGCCAGCAGCCAAGGGCAGGTCAAATTGGCCGGGGAGCTGTTTTTT. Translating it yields CASSQGQVKLAGELFF.

CDR3 sequence reads: CASSLQGTDTQYF. The CDR3 bases are TGTGCCAGCAGTCTACAGGGGACAGATACGCAGTATTTT. The rearrangement uses TRBV7-2 and TRBJ2-3; 7 positions agree with TRBD1. The CDR3 loop spans 13 amino acids. The V gene's germline CDR1 is SGHTA and CDR2 FQGNSA. J gave up 3 bases and V 6 bases, and 3 bases lay outside the gene matches. Together with reference TRBV7-2 and TRBJ2-3, the CDR3 gives the full variable domain: GAGVSQSPSNKVTEKGKDVELRCDPISGHTALYWYRQSLGQGLEFLIYFQGNSAPDKSGLPSDRFSAERTGGSVSTLTIQRTQQEDSAVYLCASSLQGTDTQYFGPGTRLTVL.

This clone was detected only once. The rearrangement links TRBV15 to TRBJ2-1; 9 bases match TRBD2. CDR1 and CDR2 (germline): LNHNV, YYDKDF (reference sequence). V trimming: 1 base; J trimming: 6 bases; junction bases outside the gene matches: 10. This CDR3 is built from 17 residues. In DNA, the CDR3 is TGTGCCACCAGCAGAGTAGGTAGCGGGAGTTCTGGCAATGAGCAGTTCTTC. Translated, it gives CATSRVGSGSSGNEQFF.

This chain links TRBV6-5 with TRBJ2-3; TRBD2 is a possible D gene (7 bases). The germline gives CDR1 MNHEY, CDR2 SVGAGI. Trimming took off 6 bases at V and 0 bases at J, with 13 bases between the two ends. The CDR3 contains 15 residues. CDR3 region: CASSLGGRSTDTQYF. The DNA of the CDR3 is TGTGCCAGCAGCCTCGGGGGGCGTAGCACAGATACGCAGTATTTT.

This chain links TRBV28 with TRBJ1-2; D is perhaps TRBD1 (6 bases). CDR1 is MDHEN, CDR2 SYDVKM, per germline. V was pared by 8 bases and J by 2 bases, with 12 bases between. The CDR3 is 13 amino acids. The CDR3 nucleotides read TGTGCCAGCGAATCAGGGGCAAACTATGGCTACACCTTC. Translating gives CASESGANYGYTF.

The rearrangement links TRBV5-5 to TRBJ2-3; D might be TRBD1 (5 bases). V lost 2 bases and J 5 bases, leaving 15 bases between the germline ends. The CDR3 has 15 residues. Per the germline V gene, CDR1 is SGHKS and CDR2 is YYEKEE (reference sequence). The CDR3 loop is CASSFSPGSGDTQYF. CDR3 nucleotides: TGTGCCAGCAGCTTCTCCCCAGGGTCCGGAGATACGCAGTATTTT.

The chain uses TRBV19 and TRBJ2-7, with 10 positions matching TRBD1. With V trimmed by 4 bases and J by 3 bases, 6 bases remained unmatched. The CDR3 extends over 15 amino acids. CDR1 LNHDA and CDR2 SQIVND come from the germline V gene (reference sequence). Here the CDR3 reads CASSNRDRGGYEQYF. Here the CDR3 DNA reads TGTGCCAGTAGTAACCGGGACAGGGGAGGCTACGAGCAGTACTTC.

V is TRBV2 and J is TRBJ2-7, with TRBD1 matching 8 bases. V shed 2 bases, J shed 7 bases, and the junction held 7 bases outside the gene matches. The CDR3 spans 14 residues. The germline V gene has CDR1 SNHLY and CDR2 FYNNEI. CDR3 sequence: CASSESQGAWEQYF. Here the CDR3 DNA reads TGTGCCAGCAGTGAATCCCAGGGGGCGTGGGAGCAGTACTTC.

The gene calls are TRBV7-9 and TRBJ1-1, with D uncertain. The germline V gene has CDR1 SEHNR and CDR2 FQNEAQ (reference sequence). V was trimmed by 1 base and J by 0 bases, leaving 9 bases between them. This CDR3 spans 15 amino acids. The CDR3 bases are TGTGCCAGCAGCTTAGACCAGATACTGAACACTGAAGCTTTCTTT. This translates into CASSLDQILNTEAFF.

The CDR3 bases are TGCGCCAGCAGCCCGGAGGGGGTCAGGGGGCGCATCTATGGCTACACCTTC. Protein product: CASSPEGVRGRIYGYTF. The chain joins TRBV5-1 to TRBJ1-2; TRBD1 agrees at 8 bases. The CDR3 is made up of 17 amino acids. Germline V gene sequence: CDR1 SGHRS, CDR2 YFSETQ. V lost 4 bases to trimming and J lost 4 bases; unmatched junction nucleotides: 15.

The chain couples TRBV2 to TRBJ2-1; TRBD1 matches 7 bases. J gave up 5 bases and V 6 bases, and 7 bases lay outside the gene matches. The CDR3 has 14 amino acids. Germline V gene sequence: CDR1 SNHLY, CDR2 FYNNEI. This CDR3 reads CASSWTGLDNEQFF. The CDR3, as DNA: TGTGCCAGCAGCTGGACAGGTCTGGACAATGAGCAGTTCTTC.

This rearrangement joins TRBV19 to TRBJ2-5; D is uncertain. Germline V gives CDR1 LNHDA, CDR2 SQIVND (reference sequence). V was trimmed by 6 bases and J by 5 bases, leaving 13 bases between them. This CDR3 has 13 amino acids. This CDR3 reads CASSPGPRETQYF. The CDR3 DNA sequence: TGTGCCAGTAGCCCGGGCCCGCGGGAGACCCAGTACTTC.

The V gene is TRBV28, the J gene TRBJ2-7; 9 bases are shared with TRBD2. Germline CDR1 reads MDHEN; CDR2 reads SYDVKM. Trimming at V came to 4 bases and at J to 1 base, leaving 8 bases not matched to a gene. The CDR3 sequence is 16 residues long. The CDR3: CASSYTLSGSSYEQYF. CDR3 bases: TGTGCCAGCAGTTACACACTTAGCGGGAGTTCCTACGAGCAGTACTTC.

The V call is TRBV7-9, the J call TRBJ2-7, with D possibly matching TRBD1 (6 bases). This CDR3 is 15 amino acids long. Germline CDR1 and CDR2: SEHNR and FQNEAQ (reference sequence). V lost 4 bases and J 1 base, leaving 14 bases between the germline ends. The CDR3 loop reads CASSSPGQTSYEQYF. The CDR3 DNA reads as TGTGCCAGCAGCTCCCCCGGACAGACGTCCTACGAGCAGTACTTC. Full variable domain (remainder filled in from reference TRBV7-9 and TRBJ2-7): DTGVSQNPRHKITKRGQNVTFRCDPISEHNRLYWYRQTLGQGPEFLTYFQNEAQLEKSRLLSDRFSAERPKGSFSTLEIQRTEQGDSAMYLCASSSPGQTSYEQYFGPGTRLTVT.